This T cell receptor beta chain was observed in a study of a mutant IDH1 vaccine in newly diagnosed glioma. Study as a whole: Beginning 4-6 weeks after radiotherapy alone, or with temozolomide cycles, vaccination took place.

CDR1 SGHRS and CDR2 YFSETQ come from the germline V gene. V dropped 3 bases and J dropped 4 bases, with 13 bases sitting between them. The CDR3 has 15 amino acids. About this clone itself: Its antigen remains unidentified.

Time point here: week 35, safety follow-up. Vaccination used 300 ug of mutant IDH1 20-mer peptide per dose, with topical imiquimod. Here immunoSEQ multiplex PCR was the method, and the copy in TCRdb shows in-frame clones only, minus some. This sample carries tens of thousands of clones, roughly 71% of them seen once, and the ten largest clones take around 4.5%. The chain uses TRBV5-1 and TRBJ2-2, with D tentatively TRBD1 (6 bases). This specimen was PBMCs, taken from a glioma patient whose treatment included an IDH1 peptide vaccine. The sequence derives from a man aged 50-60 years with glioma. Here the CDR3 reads CASSYRVVGTGELFF. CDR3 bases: TGCGCCAGCAGCTACAGGGTTGTTGGCACCGGGGAGCTGTTTTTT.